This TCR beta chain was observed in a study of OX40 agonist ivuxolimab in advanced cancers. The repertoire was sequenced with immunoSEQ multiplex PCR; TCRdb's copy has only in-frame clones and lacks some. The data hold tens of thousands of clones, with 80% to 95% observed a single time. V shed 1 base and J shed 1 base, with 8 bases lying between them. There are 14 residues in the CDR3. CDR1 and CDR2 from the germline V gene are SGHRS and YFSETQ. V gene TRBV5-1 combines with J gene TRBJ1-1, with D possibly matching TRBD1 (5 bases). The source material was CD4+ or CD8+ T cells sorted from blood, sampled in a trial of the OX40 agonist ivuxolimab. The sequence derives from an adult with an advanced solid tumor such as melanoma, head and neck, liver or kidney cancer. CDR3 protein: CASSLTGSNTEAFF. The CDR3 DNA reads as TGCGCCAGCAGCTTGACAGGCTCGAACACTGAAGCTTTCTTT.